This T cell receptor beta chain was captured by sequencing in a study of CXCR3-negative and CXCR3-positive naive CD8 T cells. Study findings and constraints: Compared with CXCR3-negative naive cells, CXCR3-positive naive cells showed more hydrophobic TRB CDR3s.

Germline V gene sequence: CDR1 MNHEY, CDR2 SVGEGT. The CDR3 has 11 residues. The TRB libraries of cDNA were built by UMI-labeled 5' RACE. Reanalyzing the 5' RACE reads, TCRdb keeps one entry per CDR3 protein, without DNA. The ten top clones account for under 0.8%, within a sample of roughly 59,000 distinct CDR3 sequences. As for this clonotype: Its antigen is unidentified.

CD45RO-CCR7+CD27+CD95- expression identified naive CD8+ T cells. The gene calls are TRBV6-2 or TRBV6-3 and TRBJ2-7. The sequencing input was naive CXCR3+ CD8+ T cells from blood. Subset here: CD45RO-CCR7+CD27+CD95- naive CD8+ T cells expressing CXCR3 (TNR3+). The TCR was taken from a human donor in good health. Some clones in this sample may be carry-over from other donors' samples. The CDR3 spells CASSYSTEQYF.